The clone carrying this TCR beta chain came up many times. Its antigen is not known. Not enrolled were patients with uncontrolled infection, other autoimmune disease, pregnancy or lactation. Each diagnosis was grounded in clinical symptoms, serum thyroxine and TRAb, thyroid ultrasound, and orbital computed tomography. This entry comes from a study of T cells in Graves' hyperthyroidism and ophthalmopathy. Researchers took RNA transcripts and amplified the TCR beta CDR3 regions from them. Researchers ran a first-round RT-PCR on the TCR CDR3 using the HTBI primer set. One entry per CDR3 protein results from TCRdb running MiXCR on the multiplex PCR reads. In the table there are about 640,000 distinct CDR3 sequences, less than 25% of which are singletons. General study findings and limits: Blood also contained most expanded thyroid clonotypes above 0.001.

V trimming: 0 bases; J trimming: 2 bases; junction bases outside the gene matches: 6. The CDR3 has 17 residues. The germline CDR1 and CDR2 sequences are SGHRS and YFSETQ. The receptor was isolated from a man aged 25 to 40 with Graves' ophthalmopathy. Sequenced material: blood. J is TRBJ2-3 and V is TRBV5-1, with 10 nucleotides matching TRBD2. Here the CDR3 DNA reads TGCGCCAGCAGCTTGGAGGGTACTAGCGGGGTCACAGATACGCAGTATTTT. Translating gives CASSLEGTSGVTDTQYF.